Following are 20 T cell receptor beta chains from one sample sequenced in a study of T cells in localized non-small cell lung cancer. Sequencing used immunoSEQ multiplex PCR; TCRdb keeps in-frame clones, though not all of them. Of 60,000 to 75,000 clones in the sample, roughly 80% were seen once. This sample comprised PBMCs, obtained before any cancer treatment. These receptors were collected from a man aged 35-69 years with stage II lung adenocarcinoma.

The rearrangement uses TRBV19 and TRBJ2-7; a weak D match, TRBD1 (6 bases). The germline V gene encodes CDR1 LNHDA and CDR2 SQIVND (reference sequence). The CDR3 totals 15 residues. The ends were cut back, 3 bases at V and 2 bases at J, with 14 bases in the middle. The chain's CDR3 is CASSIIGDTAYEQYF. CDR3 nucleotide sequence: TGTGCCAGTAGTATTATAGGGGACACCGCCTACGAGCAGTACTTC.

This clone was found a few times. The V call is TRBV10-2, the J call TRBJ1-1; D is possibly TRBD1 (6 bases). Trimming took off 2 bases at V and 7 bases at J, with 11 bases between the two ends. The germline gives CDR1 WSHSY, CDR2 SAAADI. The CDR3 loop spans 13 amino acids. The CDR3 loop is CASSEGQLIEAFF. In DNA form, the CDR3 reads TGCGCCAGCAGTGAGGGACAGCTAATTGAAGCTTTCTTT.

The V call is TRBV27, the J call TRBJ1-1; D uncertain. The CDR3 consists of 13 residues. The V gene lost 1 base and the J gene lost 12 bases, with 15 bases spanning the gap. Germline CDR1 MNHEY, CDR2 SMNVEV (reference sequence). CDR3 DNA: TGTGCCAGCAGTTTATGGGAGACGGGTATCTCTTTCTTT. It encodes CASSLWETGISFF.

The table lists this clone with a few counts. The chain has TRBV5-1 and TRBJ1-1, with 7 bases matching TRBD1. CDR1 and CDR2 from the germline V gene are SGHRS and YFSETQ. V gave up 1 base and J gave up 0 bases; unmatched junction bases: 6. The CDR3 runs to 16 residues. The CDR3 DNA reads TGCGCCAGCAGCTTGTGGGGGACAGACATGAACACTGAAGCTTTCTTT. It yields the protein CASSLWGTDMNTEAFF.

This clone was seen once. The V gene is TRBV11-1, the J gene TRBJ2-1; 10 bases fit TRBD2. V shed 5 bases, J shed 5 bases, and the junction held 12 bases outside the gene matches. The CDR3 runs 17 residues. Germline values: CDR1 SGHAT, CDR2 FQDESV (reference sequence). CDR3 nucleotides: TGTGCCAGCAGCCTCCGGACTAGCGGAGTGGCCCACAATGAGCAGTTCTTC. Translation: CASSLRTSGVAHNEQFF.

By frequency in the sample, this clone is medium-sized. This rearrangement joins TRBV5-5 to TRBJ2-7, with 8 bases that match TRBD2. This CDR3 spans 16 amino acids. J gave up 0 bases and V 4 bases, and 9 bases lay outside the gene matches. Germline lookup yields CDR1 SGHKS and CDR2 YYEKEE (reference sequence). Here the CDR3 DNA reads TGTGCCAGCAGCCCGCGTAGCGGGGCAAGCTCCTACGAGCAGTACTTC. As protein: CASSPRSGASSYEQYF.

The chain links TRBV6-5 to TRBJ2-2; D unresolved. The CDR3 totals 12 residues. Germline CDR1 MNHEY, CDR2 SVGAGI. Deletions cut 2 bases from V and 6 bases from J, with 4 bases between. This CDR3 is CASSYPAGELFF. CDR3 bases: TGTGCCAGCAGTTACCCCGCCGGGGAGCTGTTTTTT.

This chain joins TRBV7-9 and TRBJ2-7; 8 positions agree with TRBD1. V trimming: 5 bases; J trimming: 4 bases; junction bases outside the gene matches: 13. Germline CDR1 reads SEHNR; CDR2 reads FQNEAQ (reference sequence). The CDR3 is 16 amino acids. The CDR3, as DNA: TGTGCCAGCAGCCGAATAACAGGGGGGAAAGAATACGAGCAGTACTTC. It yields the protein CASSRITGGKEYEQYF.

This sequence joins TRBV25-1 and TRBJ2-1; D remains ambiguous. The CDR3 sequence is 14 residues long. The V and J ends lost 6 bases and 3 bases respectively, with 12 bases between them. The germline CDR1 and CDR2 sequences are MGHDK and SYGVNS. For the CDR3, the DNA is TGTGCCAGCAGCCGACCCCAGGACTACAATGAGCAGTTCTTC. Translated, it gives CASSRPQDYNEQFF.

As DNA, the CDR3 is TGTGCCAGCAGCTTTAGCGGGAATGAGCAGTTCTTC. This gives the protein CASSFSGNEQFF. The chain employs TRBV5-6 and TRBJ2-1, with 7 bases fitting TRBD2. V gave up 2 bases and J gave up 7 bases; unmatched junction bases: 0. The CDR3 runs to 12 residues. Germline lookup yields CDR1 SGHDT and CDR2 YYEEEE.

The rearrangement joins TRBV18 to TRBJ2-7; D tentatively reads TRBD1 or TRBD2 (5 bases each). The CDR3 sequence is 14 residues long. V was cut by 3 bases and J by 3 bases, with 12 bases left in between. Germline assignment: CDR1 KGHSH and CDR2 LQKENI. The CDR3 reads CASSPPGRDYEQYF. In DNA form, the CDR3 reads TGTGCCAGCTCACCTCCGGGACGGGACTACGAGCAGTACTTC.

V usage is TRBV29-1 and J usage is TRBJ2-6, with 8 bases fitting TRBD1. The germline V gene encodes CDR1 SQVTM and CDR2 ANQGSEA. V trimming: 5 bases; J trimming: 2 bases; junction bases outside the gene matches: 8. The CDR3 has 16 amino acids. The CDR3 reads CSVKGRGLTGANVLTF. CDR3 DNA: TGCAGCGTTAAAGGCAGGGGGCTCACTGGGGCCAACGTCCTGACTTTC.

The gene calls are TRBV7-9 and TRBJ2-1; the match to TRBD2 covers 8 bases. There are 15 residues in the CDR3. Germline V gene lookup returns CDR1 SEHNR and CDR2 FQNEAQ (reference sequence). V shed 0 bases, J shed 4 bases, and the junction held 2 bases outside the gene matches. CDR3 sequence reads: CASSLASGNYNEQFF. Here the CDR3 DNA reads TGTGCCAGCAGCTTAGCTAGCGGGAATTACAATGAGCAGTTCTTC.

The rearrangement links TRBV6-5 to TRBJ2-7, with TRBD1 identical over 10 bases. V trimming: 2 bases; J trimming: 1 base; junction bases outside the gene matches: 2. Germline CDR1 MNHEY, CDR2 SVGAGI. The CDR3 covers 15 residues. The CDR3 nucleotides read TGTGCCAGCAGTTACCGGGACAGGGGATCCTACGAGCAGTACTTC. Protein product: CASSYRDRGSYEQYF.

This clone appeared once. This chain links TRBV5-4 with TRBJ2-5, with TRBD2 matching 8 bases. V shed 1 base, J shed 3 bases, and the junction held 2 bases outside the gene matches. This CDR3 contains 14 residues. Germline V gene sequence: CDR1 SGHNT, CDR2 YYREEE (reference sequence). Here the CDR3 reads CASSLYGREETQYF. CDR3 DNA: TGTGCCAGCAGCTTGTACGGGAGGGAAGAGACCCAGTACTTC.

The J gene is TRBJ1-2, the V gene TRBV7-2; D may be TRBD1 (5 bases). Germline CDR1 SGHTA, CDR2 FQGNSA. The CDR3 covers 14 residues. Trimming stripped 5 bases from V and 4 bases from J, with 14 bases between. The CDR3 loop is CASSPGHVRYGYTF. The CDR3 DNA reads as TGTGCCAGCAGCCCCGGACACGTTCGCTATGGCTACACCTTC.

The CDR3 protein is CAIRDRLLDNEQFF. The CDR3 DNA is TGTGCCATCAGGGACAGGCTTTTGGACAATGAGCAGTTCTTC. J is TRBJ2-1 and V is TRBV10-3; 7 nucleotides align to TRBD1. The germline CDR1 and CDR2 sequences are ENHRY and SYGVKD. J was trimmed by 5 bases and V by 6 bases; bases with no gene match: 7. This CDR3 is built from 14 residues.

This chain links TRBV5-4 with TRBJ1-3; D gene uncertain. CDR1 and CDR2 from the germline V gene are SGHNT and YYREEE (reference sequence). Trimming took 4 bases from V and 0 from J, leaving 11 bases between them. The CDR3 spans 15 residues. CDR3 DNA: TGTGCCAGCAGCGCGAGCGGGAGCTCTGGAAACACCATATATTTT. This gives the protein CASSASGSSGNTIYF.

This CDR3 is CASSYSGQETYGYTF. CDR3 DNA sequence: TGTGCCAGCAGTTACTCGGGGCAGGAAACCTATGGCTACACCTTC. J is TRBJ1-2 and V is TRBV6-6; weak D call: TRBD1 (5 bases). Trimming shortened V by 0 bases and J by 4 bases, and 12 bases separated the two germline ends. This CDR3 has 15 amino acids. CDR1 is MNHNY, CDR2 SVGAGI, per germline (reference sequence).

The chain uses TRBV6-1 and TRBJ1-4; 10 bases match TRBD1. The CDR3 is 17 amino acids. Losses at the gene ends were 4 bases for V and 2 bases for J; bases not matched to a gene: 7. Germline V lookup: CDR1 MNHNS, CDR2 SASEGT. CDR3 residues: CASSGSGQGLTNEKLFF. CDR3 nucleotides: TGTGCCAGCAGTGGGTCGGGACAGGGGCTTACTAATGAAAAACTGTTTTTT.